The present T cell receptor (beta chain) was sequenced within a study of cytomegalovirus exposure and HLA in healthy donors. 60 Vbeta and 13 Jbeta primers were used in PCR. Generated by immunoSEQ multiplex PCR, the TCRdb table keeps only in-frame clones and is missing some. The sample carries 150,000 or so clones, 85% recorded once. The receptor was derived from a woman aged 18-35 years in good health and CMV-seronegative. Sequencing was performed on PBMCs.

The CDR3 sequence is CASSIYGTANYGYTF. In DNA form, the CDR3 reads TGTGCCAGTAGTATCTACGGGACAGCTAACTATGGCTACACCTTC. The chain joins TRBV19 to TRBJ1-2; 7 positions agree with TRBD1. V lost 3 bases, J lost 0 bases, and 4 bases stayed unmatched. The CDR3 length is 15 residues. Looked up from germline, CDR1 is LNHDA and CDR2 is SQIVND (reference sequence).